This is a list of T cell receptor beta chains from one sample in a study of T-cell reconstitution after alpha-beta-depleted transplantation in children. TCRdb redid the calling of the PCR reads with MiXCR, one entry per CDR3 protein. The table has fewer than 750,000 distinct CDR3 sequences, roughly 24% seen once. The specimen was PBMCs, mostly from graft donor cells, collected 360 days after TCRalphabeta/CD19-depleted stem cell transplant. These receptors were taken from a boy younger than two who had a stem cell transplant for acute myeloid leukemia, so the T cells may come from the graft donor. The CDR3 runs from the conserved cysteine through the conserved F or W. The order of the fields is clone size, V gene, J gene, D gene, CDR3 DNA, CDR3 protein. The D gene is left open where the match is weak. Rows give clone size only sometimes, using once, few, many, or a class for an expanded clone.

size: NA; V: TRBV12-3/TRBV12-4; J: TRBJ2-2; D: TRBD1; DNA: TGTGCCAGCAAGCTCCGCGGGACAGGGGTGGGCGGGGAGCTGTTTTTT; CDR3: CASKLRGTGVGGELFF
size: NA; V: TRBV20-1; J: TRBJ1-5; D: NA; DNA: TGCAGTGCTAGAGGGACAGCCCATAGCAATCAGCCCCAGCATTTT; CDR3: CSARGTAHSNQPQHF
size: many; V: TRBV25-1; J: TRBJ2-1; D: NA; DNA: TGTGCCAGCAGTGAATATCCGGACAGTTCATCCTACAATGAGCAGTTCTTC; CDR3: CASSEYPDSSSYNEQFF
size: many; V: TRBV5-1; J: TRBJ1-1; D: NA; DNA: TGCGCCAGCAGCTTGGTCACGAACACTGAAGCTTTCTTT; CDR3: CASSLVTNTEAFF
size: few; V: TRBV6-5; J: TRBJ2-5; D: NA; DNA: TGTGCCAGCAGTTCTGAGGATCTGCCGGGAGAGACCCAGTACTTC; CDR3: CASSSEDLPGETQYF
size: many; V: TRBV21-1; J: TRBJ1-5; D: NA; DNA: TGTGCCAGCAGCCAAAAAGTCGAGGTTACGAGCAATCAGCCCCAGCATTTT; CDR3: CASSQKVEVTSNQPQHF
size: NA; V: TRBV14; J: TRBJ2-5; D: NA; DNA: TGTGCCAGCAGCCGCGGCAGGCTGGAGACCCAGTACTTC; CDR3: CASSRGRLETQYF
size: NA; V: TRBV12-5; J: TRBJ2-1; D: NA; DNA: TGTGCTAGTGGTACCCGGGGGTCCGTTTACAATGAGCAGTTCTTC; CDR3: CASGTRGSVYNEQFF
size: NA; V: TRBV29-1; J: TRBJ2-7; D: NA; DNA: TGCAGCGTCATCGGGATTTCCTACGAGCAGTACTTC; CDR3: CSVIGISYEQYF
size: many; V: TRBV20-1; J: TRBJ1-3; D: NA; DNA: TGCAGTGCTAGAGGCAGGCTATTTTGGTCTGGAAACACCATATATTTT; CDR3: CSARGRLFWSGNTIYF
size: many; V: TRBV12-3/TRBV12-4; J: TRBJ2-2; D: TRBD2; DNA: TGTGCCAGCAGTTCCGGGCTAGCGGGGGCCACCGGGGAGCTGTTTTTT; CDR3: CASSSGLAGATGELFF
size: few; V: TRBV28; J: TRBJ2-1; D: NA; DNA: TGTGCCAGCAGTCCCGCTCCCAGATGGGGGTTATACCGCGCCTCCCGGGATGAGCAGTTCTTC; CDR3: CASSPAPRWGLYRASRDEQFF
size: few; V: TRBV29-1; J: TRBJ2-7; D: TRBD2; DNA: TGCAGCGTTGAAGGCGGGGGGGCCAGGGAGCAGTACTTC; CDR3: CSVEGGGAREQYF
size: many; V: TRBV29-1; J: TRBJ2-1; D: NA; DNA: TGCAGCGTTCAATACAACGCGGACTACAATGAGCAGTTCTTC; CDR3: CSVQYNADYNEQFF
size: many; V: TRBV6-5; J: TRBJ2-2; D: TRBD1; DNA: TGTGCCACCCAGGGACAGGGGAGCCGAAACACCGGGGAGCTGTTTTTT; CDR3: CATQGQGSRNTGELFF
size: NA; V: TRBV6-1; J: TRBJ1-3; D: TRBD1; DNA: TGTGCCAGCCGCCCCCCCGGGACAGGGTCTGGAAACACCATATATTTT; CDR3: CASRPPGTGSGNTIYF
size: NA; V: TRBV5-1; J: TRBJ2-1; D: NA; DNA: TGCGCCAGCAGCCCCAGACGGGCGACTGGTAATGAGCAGTTCTTC; CDR3: CASSPRRATGNEQFF
size: NA; V: TRBV7-8; J: TRBJ2-5; D: TRBD1; DNA: TGTGCCAGCAGCCCGGGACAGGCCTGGGCCCAGTACTTC; CDR3: CASSPGQAWAQYF
size: few; V: TRBV7-6; J: TRBJ1-1; D: NA; DNA: TGTGCCAGCAGCTTAGGTCCAGGGACTCCCAACTTGAACACTGAAGCTTTCTTT; CDR3: CASSLGPGTPNLNTEAFF
size: few; V: TRBV20-1; J: TRBJ2-1; D: TRBD1; DNA: TGCAGTGCTAGAGGGACAGGTCTTTATGAGCAGTTCTTC; CDR3: CSARGTGLYEQFF
size: few; V: TRBV27; J: TRBJ2-7; D: NA; DNA: TGTGCCACGTCAGGGGGGCTCTACGAGCAGTACTTC; CDR3: CATSGGLYEQYF
size: NA; V: TRBV20-1; J: TRBJ2-1; D: TRBD2; DNA: TGCAGTGCTAGAGATCCTAGCGGGGGATCGCTCAATGAGCAGTTCTTC; CDR3: CSARDPSGGSLNEQFF
size: few; V: TRBV29-1; J: TRBJ2-7; D: NA; DNA: TGCAGCGTTGAGGACAGAGCTGGGGAAGGGAAGCAGTACTTC; CDR3: CSVEDRAGEGKQYF
size: NA; V: TRBV29-1; J: TRBJ2-3; D: TRBD1; DNA: TGCAGCGTTGAAGGGGGGACAGCTACGCAGTATTTT; CDR3: CSVEGGTATQYF
size: NA; V: TRBV27; J: TRBJ1-4; D: TRBD1; DNA: TGTGCCAGCAGTTTAGGTCAGGGGGTCGAAAAACTGTTTTTT; CDR3: CASSLGQGVEKLFF
size: NA; V: TRBV27; J: TRBJ1-1; D: NA; DNA: TGTGCCAGCAGCTACAGGGAGGGCGGCACTGAAGCTTTCTTT; CDR3: CASSYREGGTEAFF
size: NA; V: TRBV20-1; J: TRBJ1-2; D: TRBD1; DNA: TGCAGTGCTTTTAGGACAGGGAATTCCTATGGCTACACCTTC; CDR3: CSAFRTGNSYGYTF
size: NA; V: TRBV5-1; J: TRBJ2-3; D: NA; DNA: TGCGCCAGCAGCAACATGGGGGCCAGAGATACGCAGTATTTT; CDR3: CASSNMGARDTQYF
size: NA; V: TRBV19; J: TRBJ2-1; D: NA; DNA: TGTGCCAGTACCACGCAGAGTGGGGTGAGGAATGAGCAGTTCTTC; CDR3: CASTTQSGVRNEQFF